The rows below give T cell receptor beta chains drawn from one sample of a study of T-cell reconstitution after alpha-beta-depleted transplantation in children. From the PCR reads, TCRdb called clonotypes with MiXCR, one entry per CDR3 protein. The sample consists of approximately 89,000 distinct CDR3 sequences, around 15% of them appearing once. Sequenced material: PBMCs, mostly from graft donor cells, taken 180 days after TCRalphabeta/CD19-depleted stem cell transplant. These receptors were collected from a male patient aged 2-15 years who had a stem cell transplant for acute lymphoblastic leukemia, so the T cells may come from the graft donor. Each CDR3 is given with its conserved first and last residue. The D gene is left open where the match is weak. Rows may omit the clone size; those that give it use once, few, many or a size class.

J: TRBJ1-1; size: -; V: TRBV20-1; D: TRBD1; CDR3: CSALPDRTEAFF; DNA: TGCAGTGCTCTCCCGGACAGGACTGAAGCTTTCTTT
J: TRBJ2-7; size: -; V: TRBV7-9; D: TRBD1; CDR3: CASSAPGQGNNEQYF; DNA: TGTGCCAGCAGCGCACCGGGACAGGGGAACAACGAGCAGTACTTC
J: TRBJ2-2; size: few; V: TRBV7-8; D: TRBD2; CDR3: CASSLDGGGSRKKGELFF; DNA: TGTGCCAGCAGCTTAGATGGCGGGGGATCTAGGAAAAAAGGGGAGCTGTTTTTT
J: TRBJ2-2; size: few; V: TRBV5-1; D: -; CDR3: CASSFQTGELFF; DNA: TGCGCCAGCAGCTTCCAAACCGGGGAGCTGTTTTTT
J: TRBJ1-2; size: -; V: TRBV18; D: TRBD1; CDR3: CASSPGTGSLNYGYTF; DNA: TGTGCCAGCTCACCCGGGACAGGATCCCTTAACTATGGCTACACCTTC
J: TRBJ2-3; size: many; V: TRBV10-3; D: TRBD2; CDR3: CAISGASLTSGKSTDTQYF; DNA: TGTGCCATCAGTGGGGCCTCACTGACTAGCGGAAAGAGCACAGATACGCAGTATTTT
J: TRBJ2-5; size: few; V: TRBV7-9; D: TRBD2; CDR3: CASSLDRTSGGRETQYF; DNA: TGTGCCAGCAGCTTAGATCGGACTAGCGGGGGAAGAGAGACCCAGTACTTC
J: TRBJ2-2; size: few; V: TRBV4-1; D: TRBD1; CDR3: CASSQGGQGGTGELFF; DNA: TGCGCCAGCAGCCAAGGTGGACAGGGAGGTACCGGGGAGCTGTTTTTT
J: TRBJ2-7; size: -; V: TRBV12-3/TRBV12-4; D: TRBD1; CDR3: CASSPQGQVSHEQYF; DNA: TGTGCCAGCAGCCCGCAGGGACAGGTTTCGCACGAGCAGTACTTC
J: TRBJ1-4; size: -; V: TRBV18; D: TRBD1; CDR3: CASSPWTGSVTNEKLFF; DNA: TGTGCCAGCTCACCATGGACAGGGAGTGTAACTAATGAAAAACTGTTTTTT
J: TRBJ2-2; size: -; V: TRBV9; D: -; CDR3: CASSVVGEGGELFF; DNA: TGTGCCAGCAGCGTAGTTGGGGAAGGCGGGGAGCTGTTTTTT
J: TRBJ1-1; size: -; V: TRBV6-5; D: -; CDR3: CASSYALGTTEAFF; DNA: TGTGCCAGCAGTTACGCGCTGGGGACCACTGAAGCTTTCTTT
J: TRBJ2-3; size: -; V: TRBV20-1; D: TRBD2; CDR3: CSAKPGLAGEKDTQYF; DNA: TGCAGTGCGAAGCCGGGACTAGCGGGGGAAAAGGATACGCAGTATTTT
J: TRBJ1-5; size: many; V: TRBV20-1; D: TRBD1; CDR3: CSARGGQGAWNQPQHF; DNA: TGCAGTGCTAGGGGGGGACAGGGTGCATGGAATCAGCCCCAGCATTTT
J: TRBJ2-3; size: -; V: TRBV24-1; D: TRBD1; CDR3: CATSEPGTGEGTDTQYF; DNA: TGTGCCACCAGTGAACCCGGGACAGGGGAAGGAACAGATACGCAGTATTTT
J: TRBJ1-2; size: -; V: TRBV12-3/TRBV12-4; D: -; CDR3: CASSLRAPGGYTF; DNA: TGTGCCAGCAGTTTAAGGGCCCCGGGGGGCTACACCTTC
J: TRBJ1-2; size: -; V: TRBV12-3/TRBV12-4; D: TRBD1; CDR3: CASSRTGREDGYTF; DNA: TGTGCCAGCAGCAGGACAGGGCGGGAGGATGGCTACACCTTC
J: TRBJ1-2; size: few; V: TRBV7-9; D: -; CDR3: CASSLPGRFYGYTF; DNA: TGTGCCAGCAGCTTACCGGGGAGATTCTATGGCTACACCTTC
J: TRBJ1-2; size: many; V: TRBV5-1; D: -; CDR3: CASSLVPGRGYGYTF; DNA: TGCGCCAGCAGCTTGGTACCGGGACGAGGCTATGGCTACACCTTC
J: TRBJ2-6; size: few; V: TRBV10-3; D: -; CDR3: CAISGIGDDSGANVLTF; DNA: TGTGCCATCAGTGGTATAGGGGACGACTCTGGGGCCAACGTCCTGACTTTC
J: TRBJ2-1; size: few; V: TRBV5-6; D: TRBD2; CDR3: CASTWGGAYNEQFF; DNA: TGTGCCAGCACTTGGGGGGGGGCCTACAATGAGCAGTTCTTC